This TCR beta chain was observed in a study of shared clonotypes between healthy human individuals. Study-wide background: Per donor, three plates held CD4 naive cells, three held CD4 memory, two held CD8 naive and one held CD8 memory. The study, taken as a whole, reports: Non-shared clonotypes had lower generation probabilities than those shared by all four donors.

A CD45RA+ naive subset and a CD45RA-negative memory subset were split from CD4+ cells. CDR1 SGHRS and CDR2 YFSETQ come from the germline V gene. Between the trimmed V and J ends, which lost 7 bases and 0 bases, there was a span of 18 bases. The CDR3 totals 16 residues. Replicate PCRs for sorted subsets used roughly 200 ng DNA; this equaled 30,000 to 35,000 T cell genomes. The table came from immunoSEQ multiplex PCR; TCRdb's copy has only in-frame clones and leaves some out. The table lists around 700,000 clones, around 73% of them singletons. As concerns this clone: Its specificity is not known.

The specimen was memory CD4+ T cells sorted from blood. Regarding subset: CD45RA-negative fraction. This sequence joins TRBV5-1 and TRBJ2-3; either TRBD1 or TRBD2 may fit D (5 bases each). This TCR came from a woman in her 30s in good health. The CDR3 DNA reads as TGCGCCAGCTGCCTTACCGGGACGCGTAGCACAGATACGCAGTATTTT. This sequence encodes CASCLTGTRSTDTQYF.